This T cell receptor beta chain was captured in a study of blood T cell repertoires in COVID-19. On the study more broadly: PBMCs, B-cell-depleted T cells, or T cells provided the cDNA or gDNA that made up the material.

Only in-frame clones appear in the TCRdb table, and some are missing; sequencing was by immunoSEQ multiplex PCR. The sample has 95,000 to 150,000 clones; 65% to 80% are singletons. The source material was peripheral blood. The TCR originated in a human donor with acute or convalescent COVID-19. The donor label of this sample is uncertain.

The CDR3 coding sequence is TGTGCCAGCAGTGCTACCGGGACTAGTACTGATACGCAGTATTTT. It codes for CASSATGTSTDTQYF. V is TRBV2 and J is TRBJ2-3; TRBD2 matches at 8 bases. This CDR3 has 15 amino acids. V trimming: 4 bases; J trimming: 6 bases; junction bases outside the gene matches: 9. CDR1 SNHLY and CDR2 FYNNEI come from the germline V gene.